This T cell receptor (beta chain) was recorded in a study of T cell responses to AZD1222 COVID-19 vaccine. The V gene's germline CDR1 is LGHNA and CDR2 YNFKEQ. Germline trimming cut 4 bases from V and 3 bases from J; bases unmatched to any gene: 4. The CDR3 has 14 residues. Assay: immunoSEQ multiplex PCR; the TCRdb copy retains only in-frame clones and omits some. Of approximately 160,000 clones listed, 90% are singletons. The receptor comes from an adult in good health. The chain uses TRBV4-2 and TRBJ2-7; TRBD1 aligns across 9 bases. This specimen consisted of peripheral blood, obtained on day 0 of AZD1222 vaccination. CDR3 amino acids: CASSLGTGIYEQYF. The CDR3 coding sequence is TGTGCCAGCAGCCTTGGGACAGGGATCTACGAGCAGTACTTC.